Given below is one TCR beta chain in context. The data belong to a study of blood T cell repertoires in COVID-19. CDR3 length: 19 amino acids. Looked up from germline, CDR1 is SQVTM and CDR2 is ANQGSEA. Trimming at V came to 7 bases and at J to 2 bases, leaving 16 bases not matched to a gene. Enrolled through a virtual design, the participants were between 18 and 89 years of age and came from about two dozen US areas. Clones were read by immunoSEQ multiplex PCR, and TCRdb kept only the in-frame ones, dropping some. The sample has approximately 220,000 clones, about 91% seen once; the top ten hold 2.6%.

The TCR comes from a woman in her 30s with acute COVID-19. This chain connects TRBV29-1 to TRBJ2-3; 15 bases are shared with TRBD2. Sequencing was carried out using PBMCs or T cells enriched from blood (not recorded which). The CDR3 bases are TGCAGCGCTGTCGGACTAGCGGGGGGGCCCCAGCACCCCACAGATACGCAGTATTTT. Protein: CSAVGLAGGPQHPTDTQYF.